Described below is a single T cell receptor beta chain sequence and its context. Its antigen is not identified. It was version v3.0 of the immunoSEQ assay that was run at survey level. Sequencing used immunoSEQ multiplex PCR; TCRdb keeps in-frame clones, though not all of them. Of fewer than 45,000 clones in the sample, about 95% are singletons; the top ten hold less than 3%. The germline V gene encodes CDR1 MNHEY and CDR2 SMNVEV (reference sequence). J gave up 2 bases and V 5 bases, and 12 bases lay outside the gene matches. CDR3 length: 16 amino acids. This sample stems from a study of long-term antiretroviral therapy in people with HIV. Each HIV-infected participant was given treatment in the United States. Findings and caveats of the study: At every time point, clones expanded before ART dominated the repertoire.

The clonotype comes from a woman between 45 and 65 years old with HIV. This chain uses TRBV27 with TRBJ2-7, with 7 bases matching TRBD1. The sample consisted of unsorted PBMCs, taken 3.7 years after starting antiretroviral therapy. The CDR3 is CASSLAGTAYAYEQYF. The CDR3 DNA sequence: TGTGCCAGCAGTCTTGCCGGGACAGCCTATGCCTACGAGCAGTACTTC.